These 3 T cell receptor beta chains share one sample of origin, sequenced in a study of CD8+ T cells in alopecia areata. Treatment meaning: oral pan-JAK inhibitor, 5-10 mg twice daily. Once RNA had been extracted, it was reverse transcribed into cDNA to act as the sequencing template. The protocol was immunoSEQ multiplex PCR, while the TCRdb copy is restricted to in-frame clones and leaves out a portion. This sample carries 200,000 to 250,000 clones, roughly 40% of them seen once, and the ten largest clones take around 2.5%. The starting material was CD4+ T cells sorted from blood, obtained between weeks 36 and 40, from a patient treated with tofacitinib. The source of these receptors is a human donor with alopecia areata.

The V gene is TRBV27, the J gene TRBJ1-2, with 7 bases matching TRBD1. Germline loops: CDR1 MNHEY, CDR2 SMNVEV (reference sequence). This CDR3 is built from 13 residues. The V gene end was trimmed by 6 bases and the J gene end by 8 bases; junction bases not matched to a gene: 9. This CDR3 reads CASSQRQGGGYTF. The CDR3 DNA follows: TGTGCCAGCAGCCAAAGACAGGGCGGAGGCTACACCTTC.

The chain joins TRBV27 to TRBJ2-5; D possibly corresponds to TRBD2 (5 bases). Trimming stripped 5 bases from V and 4 bases from J, with 11 bases between. CDR3 length equals 13 residues. Germline V CDR1 and CDR2: MNHEY, SMNVEV (reference sequence). CDR3 sequence: CASSPWRSETQYF. DNA for the CDR3: TGTGCCAGCAGTCCCTGGAGGTCAGAGACCCAGTACTTC.

The chain carries TRBV30 and TRBJ2-2; D gene uncertain. CDR1 and CDR2 (germline): GTSNPN, SVGIG (reference sequence). Trimming shortened V by 3 bases and J by 0 bases, and 2 bases separated the two germline ends. The CDR3 consists of 12 residues. DNA of the CDR3: TGTGCCTGGAGGACGAACACCGGGGAGCTGTTTTTT. Translation: CAWRTNTGELFF. Full variable domain (missing parts from reference TRBV30 and TRBJ2-2): SQTIHQWPATLVQPVGSPLSLECTVEGTSNPNLYWYRQAAGRGLQLLFYSVGIGQISSEVPQNLSASRPQDRQFILSSKKLLLSDSGFYLCAWRTNTGELFFGEGSRLTVL.